Listed below are T cell receptor beta chains from one sample, sequenced in a study of OX40 agonist ivuxolimab in advanced cancers. Repertoires were generated with immunoSEQ multiplex PCR, while TCRdb's copy carries only in-frame clones and drops some. Of tens of thousands of clones listed, around nine tenths are singletons. The sample was CD4+ or CD8+ T cells sorted from blood, taken in a trial of the OX40 agonist ivuxolimab. These receptors originate from an adult with an advanced solid tumor such as melanoma, head and neck, liver or kidney cancer. Each CDR3 is given with its conserved first and last residue. The order of the fields is D gene, V gene, CDR3 length, J gene, CDR3 protein. D genes are given only for firm matches.

D gene: -
V gene: TRBV6-1
CDR3 length: 16
J gene: TRBJ2-3
CDR3 protein: CASSATSGGSRDTQYF

D gene: -
V gene: TRBV7-8
CDR3 length: 15
J gene: TRBJ2-1
CDR3 protein: CASSLRDILTNEQFF

D gene: -
V gene: TRBV6-6
CDR3 length: 15
J gene: TRBJ2-3
CDR3 protein: CASTSGRGGTDTQYF

D gene: -
V gene: TRBV5-6
CDR3 length: 15
J gene: TRBJ1-3
CDR3 protein: CASSLVRVSGNTIYF

D gene: -
V gene: TRBV7-8
CDR3 length: 13
J gene: TRBJ1-2
CDR3 protein: CASSLASGYGYTF

D gene: TRBD1
V gene: TRBV4-1
CDR3 length: 15
J gene: TRBJ2-7
CDR3 protein: CASSQVPQGDYEQYF

D gene: -
V gene: TRBV2
CDR3 length: 13
J gene: TRBJ1-2
CDR3 protein: CASSVTGSYGYTF

D gene: -
V gene: TRBV5-4
CDR3 length: 13
J gene: TRBJ2-7
CDR3 protein: CASSSTAGNEQYF

D gene: -
V gene: TRBV4-1
CDR3 length: 18
J gene: TRBJ2-4
CDR3 protein: CASSQLIGGRIAKNIQYF

D gene: -
V gene: TRBV4-2
CDR3 length: 15
J gene: TRBJ1-2
CDR3 protein: CASSQDIRGSYGYTF

D gene: -
V gene: TRBV28
CDR3 length: 13
J gene: TRBJ1-1
CDR3 protein: CASSPGQNTEAFF

D gene: -
V gene: TRBV5-1
CDR3 length: 14
J gene: TRBJ1-1
CDR3 protein: CASSLVVGNTEAFF

D gene: TRBD1
V gene: TRBV6-5
CDR3 length: 14
J gene: TRBJ1-2
CDR3 protein: CASSKAGGIYGYTF

D gene: -
V gene: TRBV28
CDR3 length: 13
J gene: TRBJ1-5
CDR3 protein: CASSSGGDQPQHF

D gene: -
V gene: TRBV15
CDR3 length: 12
J gene: TRBJ2-7
CDR3 protein: CATSRYSGEQYF

D gene: TRBD1
V gene: TRBV5-4
CDR3 length: 13
J gene: TRBJ2-7
CDR3 protein: CASSETGDLEQYF

D gene: -
V gene: TRBV19
CDR3 length: 17
J gene: TRBJ1-5
CDR3 protein: CASSIQGDPYSNQPQHF

D gene: TRBD1
V gene: TRBV5-1
CDR3 length: 15
J gene: TRBJ1-1
CDR3 protein: CASSLVGRGVTEAFF

D gene: TRBD1
V gene: TRBV9
CDR3 length: 16
J gene: TRBJ1-2
CDR3 protein: CASSVTTGGGNYGYTF

D gene: -
V gene: TRBV11-2
CDR3 length: 16
J gene: TRBJ1-1
CDR3 protein: CASSLGVTGRDTEAFF

D gene: -
V gene: TRBV7-9
CDR3 length: 13
J gene: TRBJ1-4
CDR3 protein: CASSLAGGEKLFF

D gene: TRBD1
V gene: TRBV5-1
CDR3 length: 16
J gene: TRBJ1-1
CDR3 protein: CASSLLGQGARTEAFF

D gene: TRBD1
V gene: TRBV9
CDR3 length: 15
J gene: TRBJ2-1
CDR3 protein: CASSPVGQGYNEQFF

D gene: -
V gene: TRBV6-5
CDR3 length: 13
J gene: TRBJ1-5
CDR3 protein: CASSRVLNQPQHF

D gene: -
V gene: TRBV18
CDR3 length: 13
J gene: TRBJ2-5
CDR3 protein: CASSVHEGETQYF

D gene: -
V gene: TRBV30
CDR3 length: 13
J gene: TRBJ2-7
CDR3 protein: CAWSAGTPLEQYF

D gene: -
V gene: TRBV6-1
CDR3 length: 14
J gene: TRBJ1-5
CDR3 protein: CASSEIWHDQPQHF

D gene: -
V gene: TRBV28
CDR3 length: 12
J gene: TRBJ1-2
CDR3 protein: CASSVGLDGYTF

D gene: TRBD2
V gene: TRBV19
CDR3 length: 17
J gene: TRBJ2-2
CDR3 protein: CASIPGRLAGAGGELFF

D gene: -
V gene: TRBV28
CDR3 length: 13
J gene: TRBJ2-3
CDR3 protein: CATGAGDTDTQYF

D gene: -
V gene: TRBV2
CDR3 length: 13
J gene: TRBJ1-1
CDR3 protein: CASSGAVNTEAFF

D gene: -
V gene: TRBV19
CDR3 length: 11
J gene: TRBJ2-1
CDR3 protein: CATKFYNEQFF

D gene: -
V gene: TRBV28
CDR3 length: 15
J gene: TRBJ1-6
CDR3 protein: CASQKLGVNNSPLHF

D gene: -
V gene: TRBV9
CDR3 length: 12
J gene: TRBJ1-2
CDR3 protein: CASRRQNYGYTF

D gene: -
V gene: TRBV19
CDR3 length: 12
J gene: TRBJ1-1
CDR3 protein: CASSTRRAEAFF

D gene: -
V gene: TRBV9
CDR3 length: 15
J gene: TRBJ2-3
CDR3 protein: CASSPIGALTDTQYF

D gene: TRBD1
V gene: TRBV2
CDR3 length: 14
J gene: TRBJ1-2
CDR3 protein: CASSTRQGAPGYTF

D gene: TRBD1
V gene: TRBV15
CDR3 length: 14
J gene: TRBJ1-5
CDR3 protein: CATRQGVAGQPQHF

D gene: -
V gene: TRBV11-1
CDR3 length: 15
J gene: TRBJ2-7
CDR3 protein: CASSLEGFRGYEQYF

D gene: -
V gene: TRBV18
CDR3 length: 14
J gene: TRBJ1-5
CDR3 protein: CASSIAWGNQPQHF

D gene: -
V gene: TRBV7-2
CDR3 length: 13
J gene: TRBJ1-1
CDR3 protein: CASSTRRRTEAFF

D gene: -
V gene: TRBV5-8
CDR3 length: 13
J gene: TRBJ1-4
CDR3 protein: CASGGVFNEKLFF

D gene: -
V gene: TRBV5-6
CDR3 length: 14
J gene: TRBJ2-7
CDR3 protein: CASSLGLAGAEQYF

D gene: -
V gene: TRBV10-3
CDR3 length: 16
J gene: TRBJ2-5
CDR3 protein: CAISEGTSKRGETQYF

D gene: -
V gene: TRBV2
CDR3 length: 12
J gene: TRBJ2-7
CDR3 protein: CASSSTGYEQYF

D gene: TRBD1
V gene: TRBV28
CDR3 length: 14
J gene: TRBJ1-4
CDR3 protein: CASRSGGGGEKLFF

D gene: -
V gene: TRBV6-5
CDR3 length: 11
J gene: TRBJ2-5
CDR3 protein: CAMARGGTQYF